The entry below describes one T cell receptor beta chain. The sample is drawn from a study of early T cells in non-severe SARS-CoV-2 infection. CDR1 and CDR2 from the germline V gene are SGHRS and YFSETQ. The CDR3 runs 16 residues. The ends were cut back, 4 bases at V and 3 bases at J, with 18 bases in the middle. Unique molecular identifiers were attached to individual cDNA molecules. TCRdb called the 5' RACE reads again in MiXCR, with one record for every CDR3 protein. The sample has approximately 73,000 distinct CDR3 sequences; roughly 13% are singletons. Sequencing was done on a sample of whole blood. The V and J genes are TRBV5-1 and TRBJ2-3; D unclear. This receptor was identified in an adult who was a healthcare worker with PCR-confirmed SARS-CoV-2 infection or an uninfected control (not recorded which). The CDR3 DNA reads as TGCGCCAGCAGCCTGACCTTAGCTGGGCTGACAGATACGCAGTATTTT. Translation: CASSLTLAGLTDTQYF.